Following are 20 T cell receptor beta chains from one sample sequenced in a study of blood T cell repertoires in COVID-19. Generated by immunoSEQ multiplex PCR, the TCRdb table keeps only in-frame clones and is missing some. The sample has 300,000 to 400,000 clones, approximately 86% seen once; the top ten hold roughly 4.2%. Sequenced: PBMCs or T cells enriched from blood (not recorded which). These TCRs come from a woman in her thirties or forties with acute COVID-19.

This clone appeared a single time. The rearrangement links TRBV9 to TRBJ2-2; D is perhaps TRBD1 (6 bases). Germline V gene lookup returns CDR1 SGDLS and CDR2 YYNGEE. Trimming pared 3 bases from V and 8 bases from J, leaving 17 bases between. This CDR3 has 15 amino acids. For the CDR3, the DNA is TGTGCCAGCAGCGACCTGAACAGGGATAGGGGGGAGCTGTTTTTT. Translated: CASSDLNRDRGELFF.

The V and J genes are TRBV18 and TRBJ2-5, with D possibly TRBD2 on 5 matching bases. Germline CDR1 and CDR2: KGHSH and LQKENI. This CDR3 has 16 residues. V dropped 1 base and J dropped 0 bases, with 12 bases sitting between them. Here the CDR3 reads CASSPLVGSNQETQYF. CDR3 sequence (DNA): TGTGCCAGCTCACCACTGGTTGGGAGTAACCAAGAGACCCAGTACTTC.

The chain joins TRBV6-5 to TRBJ1-1, with 9 bases fitting TRBD1. Germline assignment: CDR1 MNHEY and CDR2 SVGAGI. Trimming took 6 bases from V and 4 from J; bases not matched to a gene: 9. The CDR3 sequence is 15 residues long. CDR3 sequence reads: CASRRGQGLITEAFF. The CDR3 nucleotides are TGTGCCAGCAGGAGGGGACAGGGATTGATCACTGAAGCTTTCTTT.

DNA of the CDR3: TGCGCCAGCAGCCCACCGGGACTAGCGGGAGGGCAGGGCACCGGGGAGCTGTTTTTT. It specifies CASSPPGLAGGQGTGELFF. V usage is TRBV4-1 and J usage is TRBJ2-2; 16 bases line up with TRBD2. The V segment lost 4 bases and the J segment 4 bases; nucleotides outside the gene matches: 9. Germline V gene lookup returns CDR1 MGHRA and CDR2 YSYEKL. The CDR3 contains 19 residues.

In this sample, this clone turned up many times. This rearrangement joins TRBV7-9 to TRBJ2-6; D is uncertain. Deletions cut 4 bases from V and 3 bases from J, with 7 bases between. Per the germline V gene, CDR1 is SEHNR and CDR2 is FQNEAQ (reference sequence). There are 14 residues in the CDR3. The CDR3: CASSSYRGANVLTF. Here the CDR3 DNA reads TGTGCCAGCAGCTCCTATCGTGGGGCCAACGTCCTGACTTTC.

This sequence joins TRBV19 and TRBJ1-2; 7 nucleotides match TRBD1. This CDR3 spans 18 amino acids. V shed 7 bases, J shed 6 bases, and the junction held 23 bases outside the gene matches. Germline V gene sequence: CDR1 LNHDA, CDR2 SQIVND (reference sequence). The CDR3 here is CASTLSLQGVAPRDGYTF. The CDR3 DNA reads as TGTGCCAGTACCTTAAGCCTCCAGGGGGTTGCGCCGCGTGATGGCTACACCTTC.

V is TRBV28 and J is TRBJ2-7, with 11 positions matching TRBD1. The germline V gene encodes CDR1 MDHEN and CDR2 SYDVKM. V shed 6 bases, J shed 3 bases, and the junction held 4 bases outside the gene matches. The CDR3 is 14 residues long. CDR3 coding DNA: TGTGCCAGCAGGACCGGGACAGGGGGCTACGAGCAGTACTTC. This translates into CASRTGTGGYEQYF.

CDR3 sequence reads: CASSPLWGGGQGAPRATADTQYF. The CDR3 DNA reads TGCGCCAGCAGCCCACTCTGGGGTGGGGGACAGGGGGCTCCCCGAGCAACCGCAGATACGCAGTATTTT. The chain carries TRBV5-1 and TRBJ2-3; 12 bases agree with TRBD1. This CDR3 has 23 residues. The germline gives CDR1 SGHRS, CDR2 YFSETQ. V was clipped by 4 bases and J by 4 bases; unmatched bases: 28.

This clone was found a few times. The chain links TRBV3-1 (or the pseudogene TRBV3-2) to TRBJ2-1, with TRBD2 matching over 9 bases. Germline CDR1 is LGHDT and CDR2 is YNNKEL (reference sequence). CDR3 length: 16 residues. Losses at the gene ends were 2 bases for V and 3 bases for J; bases not matched to a gene: 5. CDR3: CASSQPLRGGYNEQFF. DNA for the CDR3: TGTGCCAGCAGCCAACCCCTGCGGGGGGGCTACAATGAGCAGTTCTTC.

The chain links TRBV5-4 to TRBJ1-6; 8 nucleotides align to TRBD1. V shed 0 bases, J shed 11 bases, and the junction held 16 bases outside the gene matches. The CDR3 contains 18 residues. Per germline, CDR1 SGHNT and CDR2 YYREEE (reference sequence). CDR3 in amino acids: CASSLGPHRPGQAPPLHF. The CDR3 DNA reads as TGTGCCAGCAGCTTGGGGCCCCACCGACCGGGACAGGCCCCACCCCTCCACTTT.

This chain connects TRBV2 to TRBJ1-2; D perhaps matches TRBD1 (5 bases). The CDR3 runs to 14 residues. V was shortened by 3 bases and J by 4 bases, with 12 bases between the two germline ends. Germline CDR1 reads SNHLY; CDR2 reads FYNNEI. CDR3 DNA: TGTGCCAGCAGTGAGAACAGGCAATTCTATGGCTACACCTTC. This translates into CASSENRQFYGYTF.

The chain links TRBV14 to TRBJ1-2, with D hard to call. CDR1 is SGHDN and CDR2 is FVKESK in the germline V gene. Between the trimmed V and J ends, which lost 1 base and 5 bases, there was a span of 20 bases. The CDR3 is 17 amino acids. The CDR3 nucleotides read TGTGCCAGCAGCCAAGTCCACCCAAGCAACCACTTTTATGGCTACACCTTC. It specifies CASSQVHPSNHFYGYTF. Full variable domain (missing parts from reference TRBV14 and TRBJ1-2): EAGVTQFPSHSVIEKGQTVTLRCDPISGHDNLYWYRRVMGKEIKFLLHFVKESKQDESGMPNNRFLAERTGGTYSTLKVQPAELEDSGVYFCASSQVHPSNHFYGYTFGSGTRLTVV.

The gene calls are TRBV7-9 and TRBJ2-5; tentatively, D is TRBD2 (6 bases). Trimming left V 5 bases short and J 3 bases short, with 16 bases between. The CDR3 has 15 amino acids. Germline CDR1 reads SEHNR; CDR2 reads FQNEAQ (reference sequence). CDR3 coding DNA: TGTGCCAGCAGCGAACGCTGGCGGGGTAAAGAGACCCAGTACTTC. It encodes CASSERWRGKETQYF.

The V call is TRBV27, the J call TRBJ2-1; D remains ambiguous. Trimming removed 5 bases at V and 3 bases at J, with 14 bases between. The CDR3 covers 15 residues. CDR1 is MNHEY and CDR2 is SMNVEV in the germline V gene (reference sequence). Here the CDR3 reads CASSPDPRSYNEQFF. CDR3 nucleotides: TGTGCCAGCAGTCCTGACCCTCGGAGCTACAATGAGCAGTTCTTC.

The chain has TRBV18 and TRBJ2-6; 12 nucleotides align to TRBD1. This CDR3 has 20 amino acids. Trimming removed 3 bases from V and 1 base from J; junction bases left unmatched: 10. CDR1 and CDR2 (germline): KGHSH, LQKENI. The DNA of the CDR3 is TGTGCCAGCTCACCTTTCATACCGGGACAGGGGGCTTCTGGGGCCAACGTCCTGACTTTC. The encoded protein is CASSPFIPGQGASGANVLTF.

In its sample, this clone was seen a few times. The rearrangement uses TRBV29-1 and TRBJ1-5; D gene unclear. CDR1 and CDR2 (germline): SQVTM, ANQGSEA. CDR3 size: 8 residues. CDR3 residues: CSLQPQHF. In nucleotides, the CDR3 is TGCAGTCTTCAGCCCCAGCATTTT.

This clone was counted between two and nine times. This chain joins TRBV9 and TRBJ2-3; 10 nucleotides match TRBD2. The CDR3 totals 14 residues. Losses at the gene ends were 2 bases for V and 5 bases for J; bases not matched to a gene: 2. Germline CDR1 SGDLS, CDR2 YYNGEE. CDR3 residues: CASSVASGGDTQYF. The CDR3 bases are TGTGCCAGCAGCGTCGCTAGCGGGGGAGATACGCAGTATTTT. Supplemented by reference TRBV9 and TRBJ2-3, the full variable domain reads DSGVTQTPKHLITATGQRVTLRCSPRSGDLSVYWYQQSLDQGLQFLIQYYNGEERAKGNILERFSAQQFPDLHSELNLSSLELGDSALYFCASSVASGGDTQYFGPGTRLTVL.

This clone was observed a few times. This sequence joins TRBV5-1 and TRBJ1-1; D possibly corresponds to TRBD1 (6 bases). The CDR3 sequence is 14 residues long. V shed 4 bases and J shed 4 bases, with 14 bases lying between them. CDR1 SGHRS and CDR2 YFSETQ come from the germline V gene. The CDR3 coding sequence is TGCGCCAGCAGCGAGCGAACAGGGCCCACTGAAGCTTTCTTT. Protein: CASSERTGPTEAFF.

The chain couples TRBV5-1 to TRBJ2-1, with 15 bases lining up with TRBD2. This CDR3 contains 18 residues. The germline V gene has CDR1 SGHRS and CDR2 YFSETQ. The trim removed 4 bases at V and 3 bases at J, leaving 8 bases unmatched. The CDR3 nucleotides are TGCGCCAGCAGCCCCGGACTAGCGGGAGGGGGAATCTACAATGAGCAGTTCTTC. Residues: CASSPGLAGGGIYNEQFF.

The chain carries TRBV12-5 and TRBJ2-1, with 8 nucleotides matching TRBD1. CDR1 and CDR2 (germline): LGHNT, FRNRAP. Trimming removed 6 bases from V and 8 bases from J; junction bases left unmatched: 9. The CDR3 loop spans 14 amino acids. CDR3 DNA sequence: TGTGCTAGTGGACCCCGCGACAGGGGATATGAGCAGTTCTTC. It yields the protein CASGPRDRGYEQFF.